This T cell receptor beta chain emerged from a study of read filtering for tumor transcriptome and immune sequencing (dated by TCRdb to between 2020 and 2021). Describing the broader study: The cohort consisted of 17 to 20 male and roughly 13 female patients, with a mean age of roughly 66 years and an age range of roughly 47 to 90. By revised international staging, roughly 8 patients were R-ISS I, around 15 were R-ISS II and 6 or 7 were R-ISS III. Whole-transcriptome libraries were prepared with the TruSeq RNA Access Library Prep Kit after DNase treatment. Per sample, about 3.5 to 11 million TCR-region mapped reads were obtained with IR-seq, compared with only about 85 to 1273 with RNA-seq. TCR repertoires obtained by targeted immune repertoire sequencing and by bulk whole-transcriptome sequencing performed on the same bone marrow samples were compared. One main goal was a read-filtering strategy for immune repertoire data, in particular deciding whether clonotypes backed by only one read should be removed. What the authors observed across the whole study: In IR-seq, single-read clonotypes were approximately 80% of clonotypes but 3% to 4% of total reads; in RNA-seq they were roughly three quarters of clonotypes and 35% to 55% of reads. The sorted CD138-negative fraction was not purified T cells but a mixed bone marrow immune population. When single-read clonotypes were removed, the proportions of shared clonotypes in IR-seq and RNA-seq correlated more strongly. Clonotypes were captured by IR-seq at much higher depth and more reliably than by RNA-seq, and smaller IR-seq throughput was sufficient for identification of most shared clonotypes.

Every patient had bone marrow sampled at the time of active disease. Bone marrow mononuclear cells were isolated by Ficoll-Hypaque density gradient centrifugation. To remove myeloma plasma cells, the cells were labeled with CD138 magnetic microbeads on a MACS separator, and CD138-negative cells were then collected by negative selection. Flow cytometry with CD138 antibodies on an Attune NxT was used to check how pure the isolated cells were. Total RNA was extracted with TRIzol reagent and quantified with a NanoDrop spectrophotometer. Paired RNA-seq and IR-seq were performed on the CD138-negative bone marrow sample of each patient. Remarks on this clonotype: Its antigen remains undetermined. Since a much larger clone is just one base distant, this may be a read error.

Including the terminal cysteine and phenylalanine, the CDR3 comprises 11 residues. CDR3 DNA is the only sequence kept; it has 33 bases, read in frame from the first base. As encoded in the germline V gene, CDR1 is SNHLY while CDR2 is FYNNEI. The germline ends are 11 bases apart after V is trimmed by 10 bases and J by 4 bases. The Immunoverse kit was used to build TCR libraries from around 400 ng RNA, with molecular barcoded adaptors covering alpha/delta and beta/gamma chains. TCR library preparation used the same RNA that was used for transcriptome sequencing. Sequencing of the TCR libraries was done on an Illumina HiSeq 4000 with 2 x 150 cycles. Per the source publication's procedure: With MiXCR, TCR reads were aligned to human V, D, J and C references and assembled into CDR3 clonotypes, with quality filtering and error correction included. The tcR package in R was used for analysis of clonotype counts and gene usage diversity. For inspection of raw mapping reads, RNA-seq reads were mapped by STAR aligner version 2.5.3a onto GRCh37 of the human genome. To test how sequencing depth affected the clonotypes detected, IR-seq fastq files were randomly downsampled with Seqtk 1.3. The raw public reads went through TCRdb reprocessing: fastp at Q25, MiXCR clone calling, in-frame beta chains kept. Every distinct CDR3 protein forms one entry, paired with its most common genes and DNA. These V and J calls derive from TCRdb rather than the authors' analysis. The sample table records tens of thousands of distinct CDR3 sequences; around 21% of these occur just once. About 14% of the sample lies in the top ten.

Sequencing was done on a sample of a population of CD138-negative cells sorted from bone marrow. The label giving this sample's cell subset or site can be read as: bone marrow mononuclear cells depleted of CD138+ plasma/myeloma cells by negative magnetic selection. The chain joins TRBV2 to TRBJ2-7, with TRBD2 as a weak D call on 5 bases. This receptor was taken from a donor at least 40 years old with multiple myeloma. The CDR3 protein: CANSGAYEQYF. The nucleotide sequence is given as TGTGCCAACAGCGGAGCATACGAGCAGTACTTC.